This T cell receptor (beta chain) derives from a study of blood T cells in healthy people across ages. For the study at large: Template-switching capture recovered about one barcoded beta molecule per two T cells.

The second PCR ran roughly 7 to 12 cycles with a sample-barcoded 5' primer and J-beta primers. Every sample gave at least 3 million paired-end reads containing CDR3. Each CDR3 protein gets one entry after TCRdb re-called the 5' RACE reads with MiXCR. This sample has more than 1,400,000 distinct CDR3 sequences, with 42% found just once. Only a few counts were recorded for this clonotype. The length of the CDR3 is 15 residues. Sequenced: blood. The gene calls are TRBV12-3 or TRBV12-4 and TRBJ2-1; D not resolved. The last part of the DNA fits TRBJ2-7 better; the J call may be wrong. This clonotype was obtained from a woman aged 18-29 years in good health. The CDR3 nucleotides are TGTGCCAGCACCCCCGGCACCGGCTCCTACAATGAGCAGTACTTC. It encodes CASTPGTGSYNEQYF.